The rows below give T cell receptor beta chains drawn from one sample of a study of CD8 T cells in Susac syndrome. TCRdb analysed the immunoSEQ multiplex PCR reads with MiXCR anew, one entry per CDR3 protein. This table holds about 94,000 distinct CDR3 sequences, about 94% found once. Input material: CD4+ T cells from PBMCs. The receptor source for this set is a human donor with Susac syndrome. Each CDR3 is given with its conserved first and last residue.

j_gene,v_gene,CDR3aa
TRBJ2-4,TRBV27,CASSIGNIQYF
TRBJ2-5,TRBV5-1,CASSFKGETQYF
TRBJ1-2,TRBV29-1,CSVEEAGRGYTF
TRBJ2-3,TRBV2,CASSKGLAGPSDTQYF
TRBJ2-2,TRBV3-1,CASSLMGTGELFF
TRBJ2-5,TRBV7-2,CASSTPGLAGDLMETQYF
TRBJ2-1,TRBV2,CASSEALGQGNEQFF
TRBJ2-3,TRBV12-3/TRBV12-4,CASSSPGQYRINTQYF
TRBJ2-5,TRBV20-1,CSARDRNGQETQYF
TRBJ1-2,TRBV30,CAWSVLESGVGGYTF
TRBJ2-3,TRBV30,CAWDSSGRITDTQYF
TRBJ2-2,TRBV6-1,CASRPGTGGLPGELFF
TRBJ1-2,TRBV2,CASSYTPGTGDGYTF
TRBJ2-7,TRBV14,CASSQVVLHEQYF
TRBJ2-7,TRBV11-2,CASSLVQTEGSYEQYF
TRBJ2-1,TRBV6-5,CASSYGTGGSNEQFF
TRBJ1-3,TRBV3-1,CASRERKEGNTIYF
TRBJ2-3,TRBV14,CASSQIDRDTQYF
TRBJ2-7,TRBV20-1,CSARDGREPYEQYF
TRBJ2-5,TRBV12-3/TRBV12-4,CASSLARGGQETQYF
TRBJ2-5,TRBV11-2,CASSLDTGGAETQYF
TRBJ2-7,TRBV7-2,CASSLRRGSVEQYF
TRBJ1-6,TRBV30,CAWSVWVQDSPLHF
TRBJ1-2,TRBV29-1,CSVEWDGYTF